This T cell receptor (beta chain) was captured in a study of immune cell composition in non-small cell lung cancer (TCRdb year 2017). About the study as a whole: Histologic subtype, mostly lung adenocarcinoma or squamous cell carcinoma, was determined with H&E together with p63, CK5, Napsin A and TTF-1 immunohistochemistry. TCR-beta sequencing from Adaptive Biotechnologies was done on a few dozen paired sets of NSCLC tumour and non-adjacent lung specimens and on just over 25 tumour-only specimens. In supplementary cohort #1, which comprised around 11 lung adenocarcinoma cases, paired tumour/lung TCR-beta sequencing was performed and TIL populations were generated so that tumour reactivity could be assessed. The subtype comparisons left out several tumour specimens with TCR-beta data because those specimens were rare histological subtypes. Points the paper makes about the study in general: No significant correlation was found between smoking pack-years and tumour TCR-beta clonality. In over nine adenocarcinoma cases, a strong correlation was found between maximal tumour-associated clone frequency and TIL tumour reactivity, whereas no such correlation was found between overall clonality and TIL tumour reactivity. Only 9 to 10 cases were included in the reactivity cohort, and sequence sharing between tumour-reactive clones and the dominant in vivo tumour-associated clones was not shown. Tumour-associated clones >0.5% occurred in nearly half of NSCLC cases: approximately 33% of adenocarcinomas versus 75% of squamous carcinomas. Lung squamous cell carcinoma tumours had significantly higher Top 10 clone scores and productive clonality than lung adenocarcinoma tumours.

Genomic DNA was isolated with the QIAamp DNA kit from frozen aliquots of single-cell suspensions that had not been sorted. Tumour samples were surgically resected non-small cell lung cancer tissue. Tissues were received within 2 hours of resection and processed immediately into single-cell suspensions. Tissue was broken up mechanically, digested enzymatically with DNase I, collagenase I and hyaluronidase for 25 to 35 minutes at 37 degrees C, and then filtered and RBC-lysed. The germline V gene (reference sequence) supplies CDR1 MNHEY and CDR2 SMNVEV. V trim: 4 bases; J trim: 3 bases; unmatched bases: 6. The CDR3 runs 16 residues from the cysteine to the phenylalanine. Of all the DNA, just the CDR3 is kept, 48 bases in frame from base 1. A two-step multiplex PCR amplified TCR-beta CDR3 regions from genomic DNA, and the second step of the PCR added Illumina-compatible adaptors. TCR-beta immunosequencing was carried out on an Illumina platform through the commercial immunoSEQ service. In the original analysis: Repertoires were summarised by productive clonality and by Top 10 Clones, defined as the percentage of T-cell templates derived from the ten most frequent sequences. Values of productive clonality ranged from 0 to 1, with a monoclonal population indicated by a value of 1. Using log10 scatter plots, tumour-associated clones were identified as sequences that made up at least 0.1% of tumour T-cell templates yet were absent from the matched non-adjacent lung. Two-group comparisons used Student's t-tests, stages used ANOVA, and relationships used linear regression, analysed in GraphPad Prism7 and R. In its TCRdb copy, this immuneACCESS table keeps in-frame sequences only and misses some clones. Where compared with another copy, unresolved V genes explain less than half of these, and the others have no known cause. The DNA was the basis for D and trimming; V, J and clone size are from that table. The sample has several thousand clones on record, about 72% of them singletons. 8.2% of the sample goes to the ten largest clones.

This clone was detected a few times. Which antigen it targets is not known. No base quality values were provided; no much bigger clone lies one nucleotide off. The rearrangement combines TRBV27 with TRBJ1-1; TRBD1 matches 12 bases in the middle. The sequence came from a human donor with non-small cell lung cancer. Specimen: lung tumor tissue. The CDR3 corresponds to CASSSRDRGRDTEAFF. The DNA sequence is as follows: TGTGCCAGCAGTTCGCGGGACAGGGGGCGGGACACTGAAGCTTTCTTT.